This T cell receptor (beta chain) was profiled in a study of T cell repertoires in cytomegalovirus infection. For the study at large: Epitope selection comprised recently identified HLA-C-restricted CMV epitopes and well-studied HLA-B-restricted CMV epitopes. Public TCR beta signature analysis indicated the presence of both CMV infection and matching HLA type.

Details on this clonotype: Its target is not known.

TCRdb re-called the reads through MiXCR, storing one row per CDR3 protein. The data show roughly 860,000 distinct CDR3 sequences, approximately 32% seen once. Trimming removed 6 bases from V and 8 bases from J; junction bases left unmatched: 6. The CDR3 has 11 amino acids. Germline-derived CDR1 and CDR2 are SQVTM and ANQGSEA. Study conclusions and caveats: Dominating the ex vivo response were TCR beta clonotypes that were CMV-specific and HLA-C-restricted.

The receptor's source is a human donor in good health (CMV status not recorded). Some clones in this sample may be carry-over from other donors' samples. The input for sequencing was cultured CD8+ T cells from PBMCs, taken from culture after CMV antigen stimulation. The chain is built from TRBV29-1 and TRBJ1-2; 7 nucleotides line up with TRBD1. CDR3 sequence: CSVPNRGGYTF. CDR3 nucleotide sequence: TGCAGCGTCCCGAACAGGGGAGGCTACACCTTC. The full variable domain, rest sourced from reference TRBV29-1 and TRBJ1-2, is SAVISQKPSRDICQRGTSLTIQCQVDSQVTMMFWYRQQPGQSLTLIATANQGSEATYESGFVIDKFPISRPNLTFSTLTVSNMSPEDSSIYLCSVPNRGGYTFGSGTRLTVV.